This T cell receptor (beta chain) was captured in a study of blood T cells in healthy people across ages. This clonotype was found a few times. Primed by a sample-barcoded 5' primer and a J-beta primer mix, a second PCR proceeded for roughly 7 to 12 cycles. TCRdb independently ran MiXCR on the 5' RACE reads; one entry per CDR3 protein. The sample carries 1.5 million to 2 million distinct CDR3 sequences, 28% recorded once. The specimen sequenced was blood. The clonotype originates from a woman in her thirties in good health.

DNA for the CDR3: TGTGCCAGCAGGGATCAAGCCAAAAACATTCAGTACTTC. It translates to CASRDQAKNIQYF. The chain couples TRBV6-1 to TRBJ2-4, with D uncertain. CDR1 is MNHNS and CDR2 is SASEGT in the germline V gene. V was cut by 6 bases and J by 0 bases, with 6 bases left in between. The CDR3 runs to 13 residues.